Sequencing of this T cell receptor beta chain was carried out in a study of Graves' ophthalmopathy and Graves' hyperthyroidism. The authors amplified TCR beta CDR3 regions from RNA transcripts. First-round RT-PCR with HTBI primers preceded a second-round multiplex PCR. TCRdb recomputed calls from the multiplex PCR reads with MiXCR, one row per CDR3 protein. The sample contains about 740,000 distinct CDR3 sequences, about 44% of which appear only once. The germline V gene encodes CDR1 SNHLY and CDR2 FYNNEI. After removal of 4 bases from V and 4 bases from J, the junction contained 4 bases not matched to a gene. The CDR3 is 13 residues long. Many counts were recorded for this clonotype.

The sequencing sample was made of peripheral blood. This sequence originates from an adult man with Graves' ophthalmopathy. The rearrangement uses TRBV2 and TRBJ2-7; the match to TRBD1 covers 7 bases. CDR3 sequence reads: CASSGIRGYEQYF. The CDR3 DNA is TGTGCCAGCAGTGGTATCAGGGGGTACGAGCAGTACTTC. The variable domain in full, completed from reference TRBV2 and TRBJ2-7, reads EPEVTQTPSHQVTQMGQEVILRCVPISNHLYFYWYRQILGQKVEFLVSFYNNEISEKSEIFDDQFSVERPDGSNFTLKIRSTKLEDSAMYFCASSGIRGYEQYFGPGTRLTVT.